A selection of T cell receptor beta chains follows, all from one sample in a study of blood T cell repertoires in COVID-19. Assay: immunoSEQ multiplex PCR; the TCRdb copy retains only in-frame clones and omits some. Among more than 150,000 clones, 89% were seen once, and the ten largest hold 6.5% to 8.5%. Material: peripheral blood. The receptors shown here come from a man aged 35 to 55 with acute or convalescent COVID-19. Both conserved end residues are part of each CDR3. Fields, in order: J gene, V gene, D gene, CDR3 protein. A D gene is named only where the DNA matches it firmly.

TRBJ1-2 TRBV5-4 . CASSTPSGMLNYGYTF
TRBJ1-5 TRBV5-1 . CASSEGTINQPQHF
TRBJ2-5 TRBV7-9 . CASSLAISQETQYF
TRBJ2-7 TRBV6-6 . CASSYSYNSYEQYF
TRBJ2-5 TRBV9 . CASSVQGEETQYF
TRBJ1-5 TRBV24-1 TRBD1 CATSDSGTGLHQPQHF
TRBJ1-4 TRBV30 . CAWSFTRRTVREKLFF
TRBJ1-5 TRBV24-1 . CATSDSGGGQQPQHF
TRBJ1-2 TRBV3-1/TRBV3-2 . CASSQEWAPSYTF
TRBJ1-5 TRBV10-3 TRBD1 CAISARGTGNQPQHF
TRBJ2-2 TRBV5-1 . CASSLGGRTNTGELFF
TRBJ1-6 TRBV19 . CASSITGINSPLHF
TRBJ2-1 TRBV5-1 . CASSFRGGDNEQFF
TRBJ2-7 TRBV2 . CASSPTGEVSSYEQYF
TRBJ2-7 TRBV29-1 . CSVSDTRSYEQYF
TRBJ2-3 TRBV7-9 . CASTPLTGDTQYF
TRBJ2-2 TRBV10-3 . CAISEVANTGELFF
TRBJ2-1 TRBV24-1 TRBD2 CATPKVAGLNEQFF
TRBJ2-7 TRBV5-1 . CASSLMAPDEQYF
TRBJ1-5 TRBV5-1 . CASSPGSNQPQHF